The 25 T cell receptor beta chains reported below all come from one sample, sequenced in a study of beta chain features in type 1 diabetes. The isolated RNA, all of it, was reverse transcribed, so expressed TCRB transcripts were what got sequenced. Here immunoSEQ multiplex PCR was the method, and the copy in TCRdb shows in-frame clones only, minus some. The sample carries 300,000 or so clones, roughly an eighth recorded once. These TCRs are of unknown antigen specificity. General study findings and limits: TCRB CDR3 length was moderately but significantly reduced in all four CD4+ subsets of Type 1 diabetes patients.

The sample taken for sequencing was naive CD4+ T cells from blood. All receptors derive from a man aged 25-45 years with type 1 diabetes.

The CDR3 region has the DNA TGTGCCAGCAGTTCGTATTCGGGACTCTTCAATGAGCAGTTCTTC. Translation: CASSSYSGLFNEQFF. The chain has TRBV2 and TRBJ2-1, with D maybe TRBD2 (6 bases). Germline CDR1 SNHLY, CDR2 FYNNEI. V was pared by 5 bases and J by 6 bases, with 17 bases between. CDR3 length equals 15 residues.

This clone was seen a handful of times. V usage is TRBV9 and J usage is TRBJ2-7, with TRBD1 identical over 10 bases. The J segment lost 7 bases and the V segment lost 0 bases, leaving 10 bases of the junction unmatched. Germline loops: CDR1 SGDLS, CDR2 YYNGEE. This CDR3 has 16 amino acids. CDR3 sequence (DNA): TGTGCCAGCAGCGTAGGGATAGGGACAGGGGCCAATGAGCAGTACTTC. Translated, it gives CASSVGIGTGANEQYF. The full variable domain, completed using reference TRBV9 and TRBJ2-7, is DSGVTQTPKHLITATGQRVTLRCSPRSGDLSVYWYQQSLDQGLQFLIQYYNGEERAKGNILERFSAQQFPDLHSELNLSSLELGDSALYFCASSVGIGTGANEQYFGPGTRLTVT.

This clone was seen a handful of times. This sequence joins TRBV13 and TRBJ2-6; D is uncertain. CDR1 PRHDT and CDR2 FYEKMQ come from the germline V gene (reference sequence). Trimming took off 6 bases at V and 0 bases at J, with 15 bases between the two ends. The CDR3 totals 17 residues. This chain's CDR3 is CASSRYRASSGANVLTF. The DNA of the CDR3 is TGTGCCAGCAGTCGTTACAGAGCCTCCTCTGGGGCCAACGTCCTGACTTTC.

The V and J genes are TRBV27 and TRBJ2-1, with 12 nucleotides matching TRBD2. Germline-derived CDR1 and CDR2 are MNHEY and SMNVEV (reference sequence). With 7 bases clipped from V and 5 bases from J, the junction kept 6 bases outside the gene matches. The CDR3 length is 15 residues. CDR3 in DNA: TGTGCCAGCACCTCTAGACTAGCGGGGGACAATGAGCAGTTCTTC. Protein: CASTSRLAGDNEQFF.

This sequence joins TRBV5-1 and TRBJ2-7; 7 bases agree with TRBD1. Germline V CDR1 and CDR2: SGHRS, YFSETQ. The V segment lost 0 bases and the J segment 6 bases; nucleotides outside the gene matches: 9. The CDR3 is 15 amino acids. CDR3 nucleotide sequence: TGCGCCAGCAGCTTGGCCATACAGGGGAGTGTCGAGCAGTACTTC. Translation gives CASSLAIQGSVEQYF.

This chain links TRBV6-5 with TRBJ2-1, with 10 bases matching TRBD2. V dropped 7 bases and J dropped 8; count of bases not matched to a gene: 11. This CDR3 spans 15 amino acids. Germline lookup yields CDR1 MNHEY and CDR2 SVGAGI. The CDR3: CASNSLLAGDDEQFF. The CDR3 DNA sequence: TGTGCCAGCAACTCCCTGCTAGCGGGAGACGATGAGCAGTTCTTC.

This clone showed up just a few times. The chain carries TRBV5-1 and TRBJ2-5; perhaps TRBD1 as D (5 bases). From germline, CDR1 is SGHRS and CDR2 YFSETQ. V was cut by 5 bases and J by 4 bases, with 18 bases left in between. The CDR3 covers 15 residues. CDR3 DNA: TGCGCCAGCAGTACTGGGGCCGGCGTGGGAGAGACCCAGTACTTC. Protein product: CASSTGAGVGETQYF. Supplemented by reference TRBV5-1 and TRBJ2-5, the full variable domain reads KAGVTQTPRYLIKTRGQQVTLSCSPISGHRSVSWYQQTPGQGLQFLFEYFSETQRNKGNFPGRFSGRQFSNSRSEMNVSTLELGDSALYLCASSTGAGVGETQYFGPGTRLLVL.

The rearrangement links TRBV7-6 to TRBJ2-5; 8 nucleotides agree with TRBD2. The CDR3 length is 15 residues. V trimming: 4 bases; J trimming: 4 bases; junction bases outside the gene matches: 8. The germline gives CDR1 SGHVS, CDR2 FNYEAQ. The CDR3 here is CASSSLGLAVETQYF. The CDR3 DNA is TGTGCCAGCAGCTCTCTAGGACTAGCTGTAGAGACCCAGTACTTC.

In its sample, this clone was seen a few times. The V gene is TRBV9, the J gene TRBJ1-3; D is possibly TRBD1 (5 bases). Trimming took off 4 bases at V and 2 bases at J, with 13 bases between the two ends. The CDR3 totals 15 residues. CDR1 and CDR2 (germline): SGDLS, YYNGEE. Here the CDR3 DNA reads TGTGCCAGCAGCTCCATGGGGGGAACTGGAAACACCATATATTTT. Protein sequence: CASSSMGGTGNTIYF.

In nucleotides, the CDR3 is TGTGCCAGCAGCTTCCTCGCCACCCAAAAAGGGGACAATGAGCAGTTCTTC. Protein sequence: CASSFLATQKGDNEQFF. This chain uses TRBV7-2 with TRBJ2-1, with TRBD1 as a possible D gene (5 bases). Germline V lookup: CDR1 SGHTA, CDR2 FQGNSA. The CDR3 is 17 amino acids. Trimming cost V 3 bases and J 5 bases, with 20 bases left between them.

This clone came up a few times. V and J are TRBV28 and TRBJ2-7, with TRBD2 as a possible D gene (6 bases). From germline, CDR1 is MDHEN and CDR2 SYDVKM. The V end lost 6 bases, the J end lost 9 bases, and 15 bases lay between the germline ends. The CDR3 loop spans 12 amino acids. CDR3 sequence reads: CASSPLASAQYF. The CDR3 DNA sequence: TGTGCCAGCAGCCCATTAGCTAGCGCGCAGTACTTC.

This clone was seen a handful of times. The J gene is TRBJ2-5, the V gene TRBV30; a possible D gene is TRBD1 (6 bases). Trimming shortened V by 2 bases and J by 4 bases, and 11 bases separated the two germline ends. CDR3 length: 13 residues. Germline lookup yields CDR1 GTSNPN and CDR2 SVGIG (reference sequence). In DNA form, the CDR3 reads TGTGCCTGGAGTAACAGGGTGGGAGAGACCCAGTACTTC. This gives the protein CAWSNRVGETQYF.

The gene calls are TRBV5-4 and TRBJ1-6; D not certain. CDR1 is SGHNT and CDR2 is YYREEE in the germline V gene (reference sequence). With 7 bases removed from V and 5 bases from J, the gap between germline ends came to 19 bases. The CDR3 totals 16 residues. DNA for the CDR3: TGTGCCAGCGCCGTCGGTTACTCAAGTCATAATTCACCCCTCCACTTT. It specifies CASAVGYSSHNSPLHF.

This clone was recorded a few times. The V gene is TRBV30, the J gene TRBJ2-1, with 9 positions matching TRBD2. V lost 7 bases and J lost 4; bases outside the gene matches: 2. CDR3 length: 12 amino acids. Per the germline V gene, CDR1 is GTSNPN and CDR2 is SVGIG (reference sequence). The CDR3 sequence: CASSGAYNEQFF. The CDR3 coding sequence is TGTGCCTCTAGCGGGGCATACAATGAGCAGTTCTTC.

This clone has more than one count but fewer than ten. V gene TRBV18 combines with J gene TRBJ2-6, with TRBD1 identical over 10 bases. The CDR3 contains 16 residues. Germline trimming cut 6 bases from V and 4 bases from J; bases unmatched to any gene: 6. Germline loops: CDR1 KGHSH, CDR2 LQKENI. CDR3 bases: TGTGCCAGCTCCGGAGACAGGGGGCTCGGGGCCAACGTCCTGACTTTC. Residues: CASSGDRGLGANVLTF.

This clone has only a few counts. The chain's CDR3 is CASSWGHLSTEAFF. In nucleotides, the CDR3 is TGTGCCAGCAGCTGGGGACACCTGAGCACTGAAGCTTTCTTT. This chain links TRBV7-9 with TRBJ1-1; D may be TRBD1 (6 bases). V shed 4 bases and J shed 4 bases, with 13 bases lying between them. From germline, CDR1 is SEHNR and CDR2 FQNEAQ (reference sequence). The CDR3 length is 14 residues.

This chain links TRBV2 with TRBJ2-5; 14 bases match TRBD2. This CDR3 contains 15 residues. V gave up 6 bases and J gave up 4 bases; unmatched junction bases: 4. Looked up from germline, CDR1 is SNHLY and CDR2 is FYNNEI. This chain's CDR3 is CASRAGLAGGETQYF. The CDR3 coding sequence is TGTGCCAGCAGAGCAGGACTAGCGGGAGGAGAGACCCAGTACTTC.

The chain couples TRBV9 to TRBJ2-1; 8 nucleotides match TRBD2. The V gene's germline CDR1 is SGDLS and CDR2 YYNGEE. V lost 4 bases, J lost 7 bases, and 10 bases stayed unmatched. CDR3 length equals 15 residues. The CDR3 nucleotides are TGTGCCAGCAGCCCTCAGCCGGGAGGGCCGAATGAGCAGTTCTTC. Amino acid sequence: CASSPQPGGPNEQFF. The full variable domain, completed using reference TRBV9 and TRBJ2-1, is DSGVTQTPKHLITATGQRVTLRCSPRSGDLSVYWYQQSLDQGLQFLIQYYNGEERAKGNILERFSAQQFPDLHSELNLSSLELGDSALYFCASSPQPGGPNEQFFGPGTRLTVL.

This clone has a handful of counts. V gene TRBV27 combines with J gene TRBJ1-5; D not certain. V lost 2 bases to trimming and J lost 7 bases, with 12 bases between them. Germline V gene sequence: CDR1 MNHEY, CDR2 SMNVEV (reference sequence). The CDR3 loop spans 14 amino acids. CDR3 amino acids: CASSLRRGGQPQHF. The CDR3 DNA sequence: TGTGCCAGCAGTTTACGGCGGGGAGGGCAGCCCCAGCATTTT.

This clone was observed a few times. The genes are TRBV11-1 and TRBJ2-1; perhaps TRBD2 as D (5 bases). CDR3 length: 15 residues. Trimming took off 0 bases at V and 9 bases at J, with 15 bases between the two ends. Germline V gene data show CDR1 as SGHAT and CDR2 as FQDESV (reference sequence). CDR3 coding DNA: TGTGCCAGCAGCTTAGCGGGAGTCTCTCCCATTGAGCAGTTCTTC. Translated, it gives CASSLAGVSPIEQFF.

This clone has only a few counts. The chain couples TRBV7-9 to TRBJ2-1; 7 bases fit TRBD1. This CDR3 has 14 amino acids. The germline CDR1 and CDR2 sequences are SEHNR and FQNEAQ (reference sequence). J lost 4 bases, V lost 7 bases, and 7 bases had no gene match. CDR3 in DNA: TGTGCCAGCAAAGACAGGGACCTATACAATGAGCAGTTCTTC. As protein: CASKDRDLYNEQFF. Together with reference TRBV7-9 and TRBJ2-1, the CDR3 gives the full variable domain: DTGVSQNPRHKITKRGQNVTFRCDPISEHNRLYWYRQTLGQGPEFLTYFQNEAQLEKSRLLSDRFSAERPKGSFSTLEIQRTEQGDSAMYLCASKDRDLYNEQFFGPGTRLTVL.

The sample holds a few counts of this clone. V and J are TRBV9 and TRBJ2-3, with TRBD2 matching 13 bases. The trim removed 0 bases at V and 7 bases at J, leaving 8 bases unmatched. Germline V lookup: CDR1 SGDLS, CDR2 YYNGEE. CDR3 length equals 17 residues. The CDR3 sequence: CASSVGLAGGDVHTQYF. The CDR3 bases are TGTGCCAGCAGCGTAGGACTAGCGGGAGGTGATGTCCATACGCAGTATTTT.

This clone was counted a few times. The V call is TRBV5-1, the J call TRBJ1-2; no firm D call. Looked up from germline, CDR1 is SGHRS and CDR2 is YFSETQ. The CDR3 has 14 residues. Between the trimmed V and J ends, which lost 2 bases and 2 bases, there was a span of 10 bases. The CDR3 DNA reads as TGCGCCAGCAGCTTCCCGGAGGTGAACTATGGCTACACCTTC. It encodes CASSFPEVNYGYTF.

This clone was recorded a few times. The chain joins TRBV4-2 to TRBJ1-5, with 8 bases matching TRBD1. CDR1 and CDR2 from the germline V gene are LGHNA and YNFKEQ. The CDR3 length is 14 residues. Losses at the gene ends were 3 bases for V and 2 bases for J; bases not matched to a gene: 0. The CDR3 nucleotides read TGTGCCAGCAGCCAGGACAGGGGCAATCAGCCCCAGCATTTT. This encodes CASSQDRGNQPQHF.

There are a few counts of this clone. The chain couples TRBV7-2 to TRBJ2-4; D might be TRBD1 (6 bases). Trimming left V 5 bases short and J 8 bases short, with 16 bases between. The CDR3 runs to 14 residues. Germline V lookup: CDR1 SGHTA, CDR2 FQGNSA. The DNA of the CDR3 is TGTGCCAGCAGCACAGCTACAGGGATTGACATTCAGTACTTC. Translation gives CASSTATGIDIQYF.